The 4 T cell receptor beta chains below come from one sample, sequenced in a study of shared clonotypes between healthy human individuals. Cells designated naive CD8 were CD45RO-negative and were positively selected for CCR7, with terminally differentiated effector memory CD45RA+ cells excluded. The data were produced by immunoSEQ multiplex PCR, yet TCRdb's version contains in-frame clones alone and is incomplete. The data show about 820,000 clones, about 91% seen once. Sequences were obtained from naive CD8+ T cells sorted from blood. These receptors originate from a man aged 30-40 years in good health.

The rearrangement uses TRBV18 and TRBJ2-7; D call uncertain. V lost 3 bases, J lost 0 bases, and 9 bases lay in between. The CDR3 runs to 14 residues. Germline lookup yields CDR1 KGHSH and CDR2 LQKENI. The CDR3 loop is CASSPPVVSYEQYF. In nucleotides, the CDR3 is TGTGCCAGCTCACCCCCTGTCGTCTCCTACGAGCAGTACTTC.

The J gene is TRBJ2-1, the V gene TRBV15, with TRBD2 identical over 7 bases. The CDR3 has 13 residues. After removal of 6 bases from V and 6 bases from J, the junction contained 5 bases not matched to a gene. The germline CDR1 and CDR2 sequences are LNHNV and YYDKDF (reference sequence). This CDR3 is CATRDSGFNEQFF. CDR3 DNA sequence: TGTGCCACCAGGGATAGCGGGTTCAATGAGCAGTTCTTC.

The gene calls are TRBV27 and TRBJ2-2; 9 bases line up with TRBD2. CDR1 and CDR2 (germline): MNHEY, SMNVEV (reference sequence). V was clipped by 4 bases and J by 6 bases; unmatched bases: 6. The length of the CDR3 is 15 residues. The CDR3 nucleotides read TGTGCCAGCAGTTGGTTGGGCGGGAGGGCCGGGGAGCTGTTTTTT. Its translation: CASSWLGGRAGELFF.

The chain links TRBV9 to TRBJ2-1, with D maybe TRBD1 (5 bases). Germline V gene sequence: CDR1 SGDLS, CDR2 YYNGEE. The CDR3 has 11 residues. Trimming stripped 5 bases from V and 7 bases from J, with 7 bases between. The DNA of the CDR3 is TGTGCCAGCAGATCAGGGAATGAGCAGTTCTTC. It encodes CASRSGNEQFF.